The clone carrying this TCR beta chain was recorded a few times. This entry comes from a study of control samples from healthy donors and cancer patients. TCRdb's table, derived via immunoSEQ multiplex PCR, lists solely in-frame clones and lacks some. The sample has roughly 40,000 clones, around four fifths seen once. The V end was cut by 0 bases, the J end by 0 bases, with 9 bases between. This CDR3 region has 15 residues. The TCR sequence derives from a man aged 60-69 years in good health. The V call is TRBV23-1, the J call TRBJ2-7; no clear D gene. TRBV23-1 is assigned to the ORF class and has an uncertain function. The sequencing input was blood. CDR3 in amino acids: CASSQSSNHSYEQYF. The CDR3, as DNA: TGCGCCAGCAGTCAATCCTCAAACCACTCCTACGAGCAGTACTTC.